The 25 T cell receptor beta chains in this list originate from one sample, sequenced in a study of tissue T cells after allogeneic stem cell transplantation. The protocol was immunoSEQ multiplex PCR, while the TCRdb copy is restricted to in-frame clones and leaves out a portion. The sample holds 12,000 or so clones, about two thirds seen once. The material was tissue from the right colon, obtained at autopsy. The receptors were gathered from a woman aged 18 to 55 with breast cancer.

The CDR3, as DNA: TGTGCCAGCAGTGAAAGGCAGGGGGGAAGCAATCAGCCCCAGCATTTT. Encoded protein: CASSERQGGSNQPQHF. The chain combines TRBV2 with TRBJ1-5, with 7 bases aligning to TRBD1. The V and J ends lost 2 bases and 1 base, in that order; junction bases with no gene match: 5. The germline V gene has CDR1 SNHLY and CDR2 FYNNEI. The CDR3 is made up of 16 amino acids.

The gene calls are TRBV5-4 and TRBJ2-5, with 9 bases fitting TRBD2. Germline loops: CDR1 SGHNT, CDR2 YYREEE (reference sequence). The CDR3 is made up of 15 amino acids. V shed 5 bases, J shed 4 bases, and the junction held 9 bases outside the gene matches. In DNA, the CDR3 is TGTGCCAGCAGGCATGGCGGGAGGGTGTTAGAGACCCAGTACTTC. It encodes CASRHGGRVLETQYF. The complete variable domain, with remaining parts taken from reference TRBV5-4 and TRBJ2-5, reads ETGVTQSPTHLIKTRGQQVTLRCSSQSGHNTVSWYQQALGQGPQFIFQYYREEENGRGNFPPRFSGLQFPNYSSELNVNALELDDSALYLCASRHGGRVLETQYFGPGTRLLVL.

The J gene is TRBJ2-1, the V gene TRBV11-3; D may be TRBD2 (6 bases). Trimming removed 1 base at V and 2 bases at J, with 9 bases between. The CDR3 has 15 residues. Germline V lookup: CDR1 SGHNT, CDR2 YENEEA. In DNA, the CDR3 is TGTGCCAGCAGCTTAGGCGGGATGACCTACAATGAGCAGTTCTTC. Amino acid sequence: CASSLGGMTYNEQFF.

This chain joins TRBV27 and TRBJ2-1; 11 positions match TRBD2. The germline V gene has CDR1 MNHEY and CDR2 SMNVEV (reference sequence). CDR3 length: 22 residues. Trimming removed 4 bases from V and 0 bases from J; junction bases left unmatched: 20. CDR3 region: CASSSTLGVAGGPQSSYNEQFF. In DNA form, the CDR3 reads TGTGCCAGCAGTTCGACCCTCGGGGTAGCGGGGGGGCCCCAGAGCTCCTACAATGAGCAGTTCTTC.

The rearrangement uses TRBV5-1 and TRBJ2-1, with D maybe TRBD2 (6 bases). The V gene lost 5 bases and the J gene lost 5 bases, with 17 bases spanning the gap. This CDR3 has 15 amino acids. Germline CDR1 reads SGHRS; CDR2 reads YFSETQ. DNA of the CDR3: TGCGCCAGCAGTTCTCTCTCTGGCGGGAACAATGAGCAGTTCTTC. Amino acid sequence: CASSSLSGGNNEQFF.

The chain links TRBV9 to TRBJ2-6; perhaps TRBD1 as D (5 bases). Germline V lookup: CDR1 SGDLS, CDR2 YYNGEE. V lost 1 base and J 4 bases, leaving 9 bases between the germline ends. CDR3 length equals 15 residues. This CDR3 reads CASSVRGAGANVLTF. CDR3 DNA sequence: TGTGCCAGCAGCGTAAGGGGCGCCGGGGCCAACGTCCTGACTTTC.

The chain uses TRBV9 and TRBJ2-5; 7 bases line up with TRBD1. CDR1 and CDR2 (germline): SGDLS, YYNGEE. Trimming took 1 base from V and 1 from J; bases not matched to a gene: 1. The CDR3 loop spans 14 amino acids. The CDR3, as DNA: TGTGCCAGCAGCGTATGGGACAGCCAAGAGACCCAGTACTTC. Translated, it gives CASSVWDSQETQYF.

This clone occurred a few times. The J gene is TRBJ2-5, the V gene TRBV14, with D possibly matching TRBD2 (6 bases). Trimming took off 5 bases at V and 4 bases at J, with 11 bases between the two ends. CDR3 length: 13 residues. Germline loops: CDR1 SGHDN, CDR2 FVKESK. The DNA of the CDR3 is TGTGCCAGCAGCGGGGGGTACGGAGAGACCCAGTACTTC. This translates into CASSGGYGETQYF. Combining the CDR3 with reference TRBV14 and TRBJ2-5 gives the whole variable domain EAGVTQFPSHSVIEKGQTVTLRCDPISGHDNLYWYRRVMGKEIKFLLHFVKESKQDESGMPNNRFLAERTGGTYSTLKVQPAELEDSGVYFCASSGGYGETQYFGPGTRLLVL.

The chain is built from TRBV6-4 and TRBJ2-1; 8 bases align to TRBD2. Germline CDR1 MRHNA, CDR2 SNTAGT. The junction had 7 bases not matched to a gene; V was cut back by 5 bases and J by 4 bases. This CDR3 is built from 15 residues. The CDR3 protein is CASSQLAGSYNEQFF. CDR3 in DNA: TGTGCCAGCAGTCAATTAGCGGGGTCGTACAATGAGCAGTTCTTC.

This sequence joins TRBV28 and TRBJ2-1, with D perhaps matching TRBD1 (5 bases). The CDR3 length is 14 residues. Looked up from germline, CDR1 is MDHEN and CDR2 is SYDVKM. The V end was cut by 7 bases, the J end by 0 bases, with 10 bases between. CDR3 nucleotides: TGTGCCAGCAACCAGGGTCTCTCCTACAATGAGCAGTTCTTC. Translating gives CASNQGLSYNEQFF.

The chain recombines TRBV6-5 with TRBJ2-7; 8 nucleotides agree with TRBD1. Germline V gives CDR1 MNHEY, CDR2 SVGAGI. This CDR3 spans 15 amino acids. J was trimmed by 4 bases and V by 1 base; bases with no gene match: 6. The CDR3 DNA sequence: TGTGCCAGCAGTTACTTTGGGACAGGCGAATACGAGCAGTACTTC. Translating gives CASSYFGTGEYEQYF.

V and J are TRBV7-2 and TRBJ2-1, with a weak D call TRBD1 (6 bases). CDR1 SGHTA and CDR2 FQGNSA come from the germline V gene. V lost 2 bases and J 9 bases, leaving 20 bases between the germline ends. The CDR3 is 16 amino acids. CDR3 sequence: CASSLRGQGTFGEQFF. The CDR3 nucleotides read TGTGCCAGCAGCTTAAGGGGCCAGGGGACGTTTGGTGAGCAGTTCTTC. The entire variable domain, with the rest obtained from reference TRBV7-2 and TRBJ2-1, is as follows: GAGVSQSPSNKVTEKGKDVELRCDPISGHTALYWYRQSLGQGLEFLIYFQGNSAPDKSGLPSDRFSAERTGGSVSTLTIQRTQQEDSAVYLCASSLRGQGTFGEQFFGPGTRLTVL.

V and J are TRBV19 and TRBJ2-7; perhaps TRBD1 as D (5 bases). Per germline, CDR1 LNHDA and CDR2 SQIVND (reference sequence). This CDR3 is 15 amino acids long. Trimming took off 3 bases at V and 1 base at J, with 13 bases between the two ends. CDR3 sequence: CASSMWSGQSYEQYF. The CDR3 coding sequence is TGTGCCAGTAGTATGTGGTCAGGGCAATCCTACGAGCAGTACTTC.

This clone was picked up one time. The rearrangement joins TRBV3-1 (or the pseudogene TRBV3-2) to TRBJ1-5, with unresolved D. Trimming took off 1 base at V and 0 bases at J, with 7 bases between the two ends. Germline values: CDR1 LGHDT, CDR2 YNNKEL (reference sequence). CDR3 size: 15 residues. CDR3 in DNA: TGTGCCAGCAGCCAAGGAGGGTCTAGCAATCAGCCCCAGCATTTT. Residues: CASSQGGSSNQPQHF.

The chain has TRBV6-2 or TRBV6-3 and TRBJ2-5, with TRBD1 matching 12 bases. The germline gives CDR1 MNHEY, CDR2 SVGEGT. The CDR3 is made up of 16 amino acids. The V segment lost 7 bases and the J segment 1 base; nucleotides outside the gene matches: 7. The CDR3 here is CASTPPGQGAQETQYF. Here the CDR3 DNA reads TGTGCCAGCACCCCCCCGGGACAGGGGGCCCAAGAGACCCAGTACTTC.

This clone is judged medium-sized. V is TRBV10-1 and J is TRBJ2-5, with a weak D call TRBD1 (5 bases). The length of the CDR3 is 14 residues. The V and J ends lost 7 bases and 5 bases respectively, with 17 bases between them. CDR1 is WNHNN, CDR2 SYGVQD, per germline (reference sequence). The CDR3 DNA is TGCGCCAGCACCTTCGGACCAGGGAATGAGACCCAGTACTTC. The encoded protein is CASTFGPGNETQYF.

The CDR3 region has the DNA TGTGCCAGCAGCCCATTCCCCCGGGGGGTGCGCACCTACGAGCAGTACTTC. It specifies CASSPFPRGVRTYEQYF. This sequence joins TRBV3-1 (or the pseudogene TRBV3-2) and TRBJ2-7; the match to TRBD2 covers 7 bases. The CDR3 runs 17 residues. The V and J ends lost 4 bases and 2 bases, in that order; junction bases with no gene match: 14. Germline values: CDR1 LGHDT, CDR2 YNNKEL (reference sequence).

This clone is a singleton in its sample. The genes are TRBV28 and TRBJ2-1, with 10 bases lining up with TRBD2. V lost 2 bases and J lost 9; bases outside the gene matches: 7. CDR1 MDHEN and CDR2 SYDVKM come from the germline V gene. This CDR3 has 15 residues. The CDR3 DNA follows: TGTGCCAGCAGTTTAGCCAGCGGGAGGGCCGGTGAGCAGTTCTTC. As protein: CASSLASGRAGEQFF.

The rearrangement joins TRBV4-3 to TRBJ2-7, with D unresolved. This CDR3 region has 14 residues. Germline V lookup: CDR1 LGHNA, CDR2 YSLEER. V gave up 0 bases and J gave up 0 bases, with 6 bases separating them. The CDR3 is CASSQELASYEQYF. The DNA of the CDR3 is TGCGCCAGCAGCCAAGAACTGGCCTCCTACGAGCAGTACTTC.

This sequence joins TRBV4-3 and TRBJ1-1, with 7 nucleotides matching TRBD1. The germline V gene encodes CDR1 LGHNA and CDR2 YSLEER. Trimming cost V 2 bases and J 6 bases; bases outside gene matches: 12. The CDR3 contains 16 residues. DNA of the CDR3: TGCGCCAGCAGCCAAACCCCTCAGGGGGGGAGCGCTGAAGCTTTCTTT. As protein: CASSQTPQGGSAEAFF.

This clone was seen just once. This CDR3 is also generated by other DNA sequences in the sample. This sequence joins TRBV9 and TRBJ2-2, with D perhaps TRBD2 (6 bases). Trimming pared 0 bases from V and 0 bases from J, leaving 12 bases between. The CDR3 loop spans 17 amino acids. CDR1 and CDR2 (germline): SGDLS, YYNGEE. In DNA form, the CDR3 reads TGTGCCAGCAGCGTAGGACCGGGACTGGCGAACACCGGGGAGCTGTTTTTT. It specifies CASSVGPGLANTGELFF. Full variable domain (outside the CDR3, taken from reference TRBV9 and TRBJ2-2): DSGVTQTPKHLITATGQRVTLRCSPRSGDLSVYWYQQSLDQGLQFLIQYYNGEERAKGNILERFSAQQFPDLHSELNLSSLELGDSALYFCASSVGPGLANTGELFFGEGSRLTVL.

This chain links TRBV3-1 (or the pseudogene TRBV3-2) with TRBJ1-1; a weak D match, TRBD1 (6 bases). Germline CDR1 LGHDT, CDR2 YNNKEL (reference sequence). This CDR3 is built from 15 residues. The ends were cut back, 4 bases at V and 4 bases at J, with 16 bases in the middle. The CDR3: CASSREQGQSTEAFF. CDR3 coding DNA: TGTGCCAGCAGCCGGGAACAGGGTCAGAGCACTGAAGCTTTCTTT.

The genes are TRBV7-2 and TRBJ1-1; D unclear. CDR1 is SGHTA, CDR2 FQGNSA, per germline. The V gene lost 5 bases and the J gene lost 1 base, with 8 bases spanning the gap. This CDR3 is 13 amino acids long. CDR3 DNA sequence: TGTGCCAGCAGCACGAAGGCGAACACTGAAGCTTTCTTT. This encodes CASSTKANTEAFF.

This rearrangement joins TRBV28 to TRBJ2-3; 7 positions match TRBD1. Germline values: CDR1 MDHEN, CDR2 SYDVKM. This CDR3 has 16 amino acids. The V gene end was trimmed by 1 base and the J gene end by 2 bases; junction bases not matched to a gene: 6. The CDR3 is CASSLSVTGNTDTQYF. DNA for the CDR3: TGTGCCAGCAGTTTATCGGTGACAGGGAACACAGATACGCAGTATTTT.

The chain has TRBV29-1 and TRBJ2-5, with 9 bases that match TRBD2. The V segment lost 7 bases and the J segment 3 bases; nucleotides outside the gene matches: 9. There are 14 residues in the CDR3. From germline, CDR1 is SQVTM and CDR2 ANQGSEA. For the CDR3, the DNA is TGCAGCGCCGGGGGACTAGCAGTGAAAGAGACCCAGTACTTC. As protein: CSAGGLAVKETQYF. Full variable domain (outside the CDR3, taken from reference TRBV29-1 and TRBJ2-5): SAVISQKPSRDICQRGTSLTIQCQVDSQVTMMFWYRQQPGQSLTLIATANQGSEATYESGFVIDKFPISRPNLTFSTLTVSNMSPEDSSIYLCSAGGLAVKETQYFGPGTRLLVL.